This T cell receptor (beta chain) was found in a study of beta chain features in type 1 diabetes. Study conclusions and caveats: PCR might show a preference for shorter templates, equally across patients and controls.

All of the isolated RNA was reverse transcribed, so expressed TCRB transcripts were sequenced. Assay used: immunoSEQ multiplex PCR; TCRdb lists only in-frame clones, some missing. In the table there are fewer than 250,000 clones, 12% to 15% of which are singletons. This CDR3 region has 13 residues. In germline, CDR1 is SNHLY, CDR2 FYNNEI. Trimming cost V 5 bases and J 7 bases; bases outside gene matches: 7. This clone has more than one count but fewer than ten. Its antigen is still unknown. Specimen: naive CD4+ T cells from blood. The sequence derives from a woman between 35 and 50 years old in good health. The V and J genes are TRBV2 and TRBJ2-5; TRBD2 matches at 7 bases. In DNA form, the CDR3 reads TGTGCCAGCAGTTCTGGACTAGTTGGGACCCAGTACTTC. It encodes CASSSGLVGTQYF.